This T cell receptor (beta chain) is from a study of T-cell reconstitution after alpha-beta-depleted transplantation in children. CDR1 is MDHEN, CDR2 SYDVKM, per germline. The CDR3 runs 12 residues. V was trimmed by 4 bases and J by 5 bases, leaving 8 bases between them. Study-wide results and limits: A year post-transplant, T-cell counts and diversity derived mostly from newly produced T cells.

TCRbeta library construction was performed incorporating unique molecular identifiers. TCRdb independently ran MiXCR on the PCR reads; one entry per CDR3 protein. This sample has more than 400,000 distinct CDR3 sequences; about 40% occur once, and the top ten carry under 35%. Ten or more counts support this clonotype. The antigen is unknown. The chain carries TRBV28 and TRBJ2-5; D not certain. Material: PBMCs, obtained before TCRalphabeta/CD19-depleted stem cell transplant. The TCR originated in a girl aged 2 to 10 with aplastic anemia, due to receive a stem cell transplant. The DNA for the CDR3 is TGTGCCAGCAGTTCCGTAACGGAGACCCAGTACTTC. As protein: CASSSVTETQYF.